These 19 T cell receptor beta chains were sequenced from one sample in a study of cytomegalovirus exposure and HLA in healthy donors. The PCR employed 60 Vbeta primers together with 13 Jbeta primers. The table came from immunoSEQ multiplex PCR; TCRdb's copy has only in-frame clones and leaves some out. The sample holds 130,000 or so clones, around three quarters seen once. The sample comprised PBMCs. These receptor sequences come from a young man in good health and CMV-seropositive.

CDR3 protein: CASSTADTQYF. The CDR3 DNA follows: TGTGCCAGTAGTACGGCAGATACGCAGTATTTT. The rearrangement joins TRBV19 to TRBJ2-3; D is undetermined. V lost 4 bases and J 4 bases, leaving 3 bases between the germline ends. From germline, CDR1 is LNHDA and CDR2 SQIVND (reference sequence). This CDR3 has 11 amino acids.

The chain combines TRBV6-6 with TRBJ2-2; TRBD1 aligns across 9 bases. In germline, CDR1 is MNHNY, CDR2 SVGAGI (reference sequence). The CDR3 is 15 amino acids. Trimming cost V 2 bases and J 6 bases; bases outside gene matches: 4. The CDR3 sequence: CASSYRDRVPGELFF. CDR3 sequence (DNA): TGTGCCAGCAGTTACCGGGACAGGGTTCCCGGGGAGCTGTTTTTT.

V gene TRBV7-9 combines with J gene TRBJ2-5; 14 bases are a match to TRBD2. CDR3 length equals 17 residues. The germline V gene has CDR1 SEHNR and CDR2 FQNEAQ (reference sequence). V trimming: 6 bases; J trimming: 5 bases; junction bases outside the gene matches: 11. The CDR3 DNA reads as TGTGCCAGCAGAACAAGGACTAGCGGGGGGCGCAGGGAGACCCAGTACTTC. It yields the protein CASRTRTSGGRRETQYF.

The chain is built from TRBV7-9 and TRBJ2-5; 15 nucleotides agree with TRBD2. This CDR3 region has 18 residues. Germline CDR1 reads SEHNR; CDR2 reads FQNEAQ (reference sequence). The J segment lost 2 bases and the V segment lost 5 bases, leaving 9 bases of the junction unmatched. CDR3 in amino acids: CASSARTSGGAWQETQYF. The CDR3 DNA is TGTGCCAGCAGCGCCCGGACTAGCGGGGGGGCCTGGCAAGAGACCCAGTACTTC.

The rearrangement joins TRBV11-3 to TRBJ2-7; TRBD2 might be the D (6 bases). Between the trimmed V and J ends, which lost 1 base and 0 bases, there was a span of 7 bases. The CDR3 covers 14 residues. Germline V gene lookup returns CDR1 SGHNT and CDR2 YENEEA. CDR3 sequence (DNA): TGTGCCAGCAGCTTAGGGAGGGGCTCCTACGAGCAGTACTTC. Its translation is CASSLGRGSYEQYF.

The V gene is TRBV19, the J gene TRBJ2-5; D possibly corresponds to TRBD2 (5 bases). The CDR3 loop spans 14 amino acids. The germline V gene has CDR1 LNHDA and CDR2 SQIVND (reference sequence). The V and J ends lost 3 bases and 11 bases respectively, with 19 bases between them. CDR3 sequence: CASSIRTGKREQYF. In DNA form, the CDR3 reads TGTGCCAGTAGTATCCGGACCGGGAAGAGGGAGCAGTACTTC.

This chain links TRBV10-3 with TRBJ1-2, with D perhaps matching TRBD1 (6 bases). This CDR3 contains 14 residues. V lost 3 bases to trimming and J lost 2 bases, with 10 bases between them. CDR1 is ENHRY and CDR2 is SYGVKD in the germline V gene. CDR3 sequence reads: CAISERGQNYGYTF. DNA of the CDR3: TGTGCCATCAGTGAACGGGGACAAAACTATGGCTACACCTTC.

The chain uses TRBV5-4 and TRBJ2-7; 16 bases match TRBD2. The germline V gene encodes CDR1 SGHNT and CDR2 YYREEE (reference sequence). The CDR3 is 18 amino acids. V was pared by 0 bases and J by 1 base, with 4 bases of the junction left unmatched. The CDR3 here is CASSLEGLAGGFSYEQYF. As DNA, the CDR3 is TGTGCCAGCAGCTTGGAGGGACTAGCGGGAGGGTTTTCCTACGAGCAGTACTTC.

This clone was observed a few times. The V and J genes are TRBV29-1 and TRBJ1-4; D is unresolved. In germline, CDR1 is SQVTM, CDR2 ANQGSEA. The CDR3 spans 13 residues. V was shortened by 4 bases and J by 8 bases, with 14 bases between the two germline ends. This CDR3 is CSVAGNLGEKLFF. As DNA, the CDR3 is TGCAGCGTTGCCGGGAACCTGGGGGAAAAACTGTTTTTT.

The chain uses TRBV29-1 and TRBJ1-3; D gene unclear. Germline loops: CDR1 SQVTM, CDR2 ANQGSEA. The CDR3 spans 12 residues. Trimming removed 3 bases from V and 2 bases from J, with 5 bases in between. The CDR3 region is CSVEAAGNTIYF. In DNA form, the CDR3 reads TGCAGCGTTGAGGCAGCTGGAAACACCATATATTTT.

The rearrangement joins TRBV7-9 to TRBJ2-2; 8 bases map to TRBD1. The CDR3 sequence is 15 residues long. J gave up 6 bases and V 5 bases, and 8 bases lay outside the gene matches. CDR1 is SEHNR, CDR2 FQNEAQ, per germline (reference sequence). The CDR3 DNA reads as TGTGCCAGCAGCGTAGGGCAGGGGGCCCCCGGGGAGCTGTTTTTT. This gives the protein CASSVGQGAPGELFF.

The chain couples TRBV9 to TRBJ1-4; possibly TRBD1 for D (5 bases). The germline gives CDR1 SGDLS, CDR2 YYNGEE. This CDR3 has 14 residues. The V end was cut by 4 bases, the J end by 5 bases, with 12 bases between. The CDR3 DNA sequence: TGTGCCAGCAGCAACTCCGGGGGAAATGAAAAACTGTTTTTT. It specifies CASSNSGGNEKLFF.

The gene calls are TRBV6-5 and TRBJ1-2; 9 bases align to TRBD1. The CDR3 loop spans 14 amino acids. V was pared by 6 bases and J by 6 bases, with 8 bases of the junction left unmatched. CDR1 and CDR2 (germline): MNHEY, SVGAGI. The DNA of the CDR3 is TGTGCCAGCAGACTGGGGACAGGGTATAATGGCTACACCTTC. It translates to CASRLGTGYNGYTF.

This clone has only a few counts. The V and J genes are TRBV7-9 and TRBJ2-5; possibly TRBD1 for D (6 bases). Germline V gene lookup returns CDR1 SEHNR and CDR2 FQNEAQ (reference sequence). This CDR3 is built from 13 residues. V lost 4 bases to trimming and J lost 5 bases, with 11 bases between them. The CDR3 DNA sequence: TGTGCCAGCAGCTCCCAGGGGACGGAGACCCAGTACTTC. This codes for CASSSQGTETQYF.

This clone was seen a handful of times. V and J are TRBV19 and TRBJ2-7, with 12 bases identical to TRBD2. This CDR3 is 15 amino acids long. After removal of 6 bases from V and 3 bases from J, the junction contained 6 bases not matched to a gene. Germline V gives CDR1 LNHDA, CDR2 SQIVND (reference sequence). The DNA for the CDR3 is TGTGCCAGTAGGCTAGCGGGGGGGACGAACTACGAGCAGTACTTC. It translates to CASRLAGGTNYEQYF.

The V call is TRBV7-2, the J call TRBJ2-7; possibly TRBD2 for D (6 bases). V lost 1 base, J lost 6 bases, and 7 bases lay in between. The germline V gene encodes CDR1 SGHTA and CDR2 FQGNSA. The CDR3 covers 12 residues. The CDR3 protein is CASSLGTIEQYF. In DNA form, the CDR3 reads TGTGCCAGCAGCTTAGGGACTATCGAGCAGTACTTC.

The chain has TRBV28 and TRBJ1-2, with 8 bases that match TRBD1. CDR3 size: 14 residues. Germline lookup yields CDR1 MDHEN and CDR2 SYDVKM. After removal of 10 bases from V and 5 bases from J, the junction contained 12 bases not matched to a gene. The CDR3 region is CATQLRTGFYGYTF. For the CDR3, the DNA is TGTGCCACCCAACTAAGGACAGGGTTTTATGGCTACACCTTC.

This clone has a handful of counts. V and J are TRBV4-2 and TRBJ2-2; TRBD2 aligns across 7 bases. This CDR3 contains 15 residues. Germline lookup yields CDR1 LGHNA and CDR2 YNFKEQ. J was trimmed by 6 bases and V by 3 bases; bases with no gene match: 7. The CDR3 DNA reads TGTGCCAGCAGCCAGGCCGGACTAGTCGCCGGGGAGCTGTTTTTT. This codes for CASSQAGLVAGELFF.

This clone was picked up one time. The chain links TRBV7-9 to TRBJ1-3; 7 bases match TRBD1. The CDR3 totals 14 residues. Germline lookup yields CDR1 SEHNR and CDR2 FQNEAQ (reference sequence). Trimming cost V 5 bases and J 8 bases; bases outside gene matches: 9. CDR3 DNA: TGTGCCAGCAGCAGAGACAGGGAGTGGGACACCATATATTTT. Residues: CASSRDREWDTIYF.